Reported below is one TCR beta chain. The CDR3 is made up of 15 amino acids. The source of the sample is a study of OX40 agonist ivuxolimab in advanced cancers. The repertoire was sequenced with immunoSEQ multiplex PCR; TCRdb's copy has only in-frame clones and lacks some. The table has 77,000 or so clones, over 85% seen once. V is TRBV21-1 and J is TRBJ2-7; TRBD1 is taken as the D call from the table, unchecked against the DNA. TRBV21-1 has pseudogene status. The receptor's source is an adult with an advanced solid tumor such as melanoma, head and neck, liver or kidney cancer. The sample consisted of CD4+ or CD8+ T cells sorted from blood, taken in a trial of the OX40 agonist ivuxolimab. CDR3 sequence reads: CASTAGTAAPYEQYF. In nucleotides, the CDR3 is TGTGCCAGCACCGCCGGGACAGCGGCCCCCTACGAGCAGTACTTC.